This TCR beta chain is from a study of blood T cell repertoires in COVID-19. Looking at the study overall: Some COVID-19 samples were acute and others convalescent; all came from the United States, Italy and Spain. PBMCs, B-cell-depleted T cells, or T cells were the source of the cDNA or gDNA that made up the material.

Original processing notes: It was from reference gene primer amplification that nucleated cell counts were estimated. The method was immunoSEQ multiplex PCR; TCRdb's version includes in-frame clones alone and lacks a portion of them. The DNA gave D and trimming, while V, J and clone size come from that table. Counted here are fewer than 120,000 clones, 75% to 85% occurring once; the ten biggest clones make up 16%. The CDR3 is 13 amino acids. The germline gives CDR1 GTSNPN, CDR2 SVGIG (reference sequence). The V end lost 3 bases, the J end lost 5 bases, and 13 bases lay between the germline ends. The chain couples TRBV30 to TRBJ1-2, with D possibly TRBD1 on 5 matching bases. Input material: peripheral blood. The source is a woman aged 55-69 years with acute or convalescent COVID-19. The CDR3 nucleotides are TGTGCCTGGAGGGGCGGGGCAGGGTATGGCTACACCTTC. Encoded protein: CAWRGGAGYGYTF.